This passage covers 14 T cell receptor beta chains from one sample sequenced in a study of blood T cells in healthy people across ages. Sample-barcoded 5' priming and a J-beta primer mix drove a second PCR of roughly 6 to 12 cycles. TCRdb itself ran the 5' RACE reads through MiXCR, one entry per CDR3 protein. The sample shows approximately 670,000 distinct CDR3 sequences, roughly 43% of them seen only once. The sample taken for sequencing was blood. The receptors shown here come from a man aged 80 or over in good health.

This chain joins TRBV6-1 and TRBJ2-1; 11 bases are a match to TRBD2. Germline-derived CDR1 and CDR2 are MNHNS and SASEGT. The junction had 3 bases not matched to a gene; V was cut back by 6 bases and J by 5 bases. The CDR3 sequence is 14 residues long. This chain's CDR3 is CASRPSGRNNEQFF. DNA of the CDR3: TGTGCCAGCAGGCCTAGCGGGAGGAACAATGAGCAGTTCTTC.

V and J are TRBV20-1 and TRBJ2-3, with 8 bases aligning to TRBD1. Germline V gives CDR1 DFQATT, CDR2 SNEGSKA (reference sequence). The CDR3 length is 14 residues. Germline trimming cut 3 bases from V and 3 bases from J; bases unmatched to any gene: 5. For the CDR3, the DNA is TGCAGTGCTAGGAGGACAGGGAGGACAGATACGCAGTATTTT. It codes for CSARRTGRTDTQYF.

Details on this clonotype: A much more abundant neighbour one base away suggests this may be a read error. The chain is built from TRBV5-1 and TRBJ2-7, with a tentative D call TRBD1 (6 bases). The CDR3 extends over 13 amino acids. V lost 3 bases to trimming and J lost 7 bases, with 14 bases between them. Germline-derived CDR1 and CDR2 are SGHRS and YFSETQ. Here the CDR3 DNA reads TGCGCCAGCAGCTCGGACAGTAATAATGAGCAGTACTTC. Protein product: CASSSDSNNEQYF.

The chain couples TRBV20-1 to TRBJ1-2, with 11 bases aligning to TRBD1. CDR1 DFQATT and CDR2 SNEGSKA come from the germline V gene (reference sequence). CDR3 length equals 13 residues. Unmatched junction bases numbered 6, after V lost 4 bases and J lost 8 bases. CDR3 sequence (DNA): TGCAGTGCTACCTTCGGGACAGGGGGGGGCTACACCTTC. It translates to CSATFGTGGGYTF.

A few counts support this clonotype. This CDR3 is CSVWTGGNQPQHF. The CDR3 DNA sequence: TGCAGCGTTTGGACAGGGGGCAATCAGCCCCAGCATTTT. The chain employs TRBV29-1 and TRBJ1-5; 9 bases are shared with TRBD1. V lost 5 bases and J lost 2; bases outside the gene matches: 1. Germline V CDR1 and CDR2: SQVTM, ANQGSEA. This CDR3 contains 13 residues.

This sequence joins TRBV20-1 and TRBJ2-5; the D gene is possibly TRBD1 (6 bases). There are 17 residues in the CDR3. Trimming took 6 bases from V and 9 from J, leaving 32 bases between them. Germline CDR1 reads DFQATT; CDR2 reads SNEGSKA (reference sequence). DNA of the CDR3: TGCAGTGCCAGACCGACAGGCGGGTTCGGTAGCAATCAGCCCCAGTACTTC. Translating gives CSARPTGGFGSNQPQYF.

A word on this clonotype: Being one base from a much bigger clone, this may be a read error. The CDR3 sequence is CASSAKVGIGYNEPFF. Written as DNA, the CDR3 is TGTGCCAGCAGCGCCAAGGTAGGGATTGGTTACAATGAGCCGTTCTTC. This chain uses TRBV9 with TRBJ2-1; D call uncertain. CDR3 length equals 16 residues. Germline V lookup: CDR1 SGDLS, CDR2 YYNGEE.

CDR3 protein: CASSKGREETQYF. The CDR3, as DNA: TGCGCCAGCAGCAAAGGACGCGAAGAGACCCAGTACTTC. The chain combines TRBV4-3 with TRBJ2-5; D is ambiguous. The CDR3 has 13 residues. Germline CDR1 is LGHNA and CDR2 is YSLEER. Trimming stripped 5 bases from V and 3 bases from J, with 10 bases between.

In this sample, this clonotype turned up once. This may come from a read error, since a much larger clone is one base off. J is TRBJ2-5 and V is TRBV6-2 or TRBV6-3; unclear D gene. Germline CDR1 MNHEY, CDR2 SVGEGT. The CDR3 is 13 residues long. V dropped 5 bases and J dropped 11 bases, with 18 bases sitting between them. CDR3 residues: CASSQQVINEQYF. The DNA of the CDR3 is TGTGCCAGCAGTCAGCAGGTGATCAATGAGCAGTACTTC.

This clonotype has just a few counts. The chain employs TRBV6-2 or TRBV6-3 and TRBJ2-1; D is undetermined. There are 13 residues in the CDR3. V lost 8 bases and J 3 bases, leaving 11 bases between the germline ends. Germline values: CDR1 MNHEY, CDR2 SVGEGT. The CDR3 region is CASHGVIYNEQFF. The CDR3 DNA is TGTGCCAGCCACGGAGTAATCTACAATGAGCAGTTCTTC.

The chain carries TRBV20-1 and TRBJ2-1; D gene unclear. The CDR3 totals 13 residues. CDR1 and CDR2 (germline): DFQATT, SNEGSKA (reference sequence). V lost 6 bases to trimming and J lost 5 bases, with 14 bases between them. CDR3 bases: TGCAGTGCCAAGAGAGGCCAGAACAATGAGCAGTTCTTC. This translates into CSAKRGQNNEQFF.

This clonotype was observed once. Its ends do not fully match the called genes, so a read error is possible. For the CDR3, the DNA is TGTGCCGGCAGCCGACAGGGACTGGGGGAGCAGTACTTC. It translates to CAGSRQGLGEQYF. V and J are TRBV7-3 and TRBJ2-7; D perhaps matches TRBD1 (7 bases). The V gene's germline CDR1 is SGHTA and CDR2 FQGTGA. The CDR3 loop spans 13 amino acids.

This clonotype turned up a few times. The chain joins TRBV5-1 to TRBJ2-1; D unclear. The germline V gene encodes CDR1 SGHRS and CDR2 YFSETQ. The CDR3 totals 12 residues. V dropped 4 bases and J dropped 4 bases, with 6 bases sitting between them. In DNA, the CDR3 is TGCGCCAGCAGCCAGCGATACAATGAGCAGTTCTTC. Protein: CASSQRYNEQFF. The full variable domain, rest sourced from reference TRBV5-1 and TRBJ2-1, is KAGVTQTPRYLIKTRGQQVTLSCSPISGHRSVSWYQQTPGQGLQFLFEYFSETQRNKGNFPGRFSGRQFSNSRSEMNVSTLELGDSALYLCASSQRYNEQFFGPGTRLTVL.

The CDR3 DNA reads as TGTGCCAGCAGGGGCTCGATAGGCGGGAGAAGGGGAGATACGCAGTATTTT. This translates into CASRGSIGGRRGDTQYF. The V gene is TRBV27, the J gene TRBJ2-3; TRBD2 matches 7 bases. Germline trimming cut 6 bases from V and 5 bases from J; bases unmatched to any gene: 17. CDR1 MNHEY and CDR2 SMNVEV come from the germline V gene (reference sequence). The CDR3 consists of 17 residues.